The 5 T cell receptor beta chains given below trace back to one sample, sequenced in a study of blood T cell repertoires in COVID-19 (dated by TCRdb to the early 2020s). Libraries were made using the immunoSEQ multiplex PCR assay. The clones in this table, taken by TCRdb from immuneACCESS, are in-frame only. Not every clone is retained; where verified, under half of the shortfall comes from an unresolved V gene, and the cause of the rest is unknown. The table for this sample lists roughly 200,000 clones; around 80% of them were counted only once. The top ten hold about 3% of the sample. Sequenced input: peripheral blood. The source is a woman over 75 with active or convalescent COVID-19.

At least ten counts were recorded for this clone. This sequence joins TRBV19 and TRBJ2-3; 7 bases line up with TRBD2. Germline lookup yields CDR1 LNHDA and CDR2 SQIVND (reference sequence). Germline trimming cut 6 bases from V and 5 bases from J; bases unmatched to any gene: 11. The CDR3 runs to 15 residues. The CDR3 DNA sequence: TGTGCCAGTAGCACAACCGGGACTACAAGAGATACGCAGTATTTT. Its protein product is CASSTTGTTRDTQYF.

The CDR3 region is CASTANRGGGYTF. Here the CDR3 DNA reads TGTGCCAGCACCGCCAACAGGGGGGGTGGCTACACCTTC. The rearrangement joins TRBV28 to TRBJ1-2; TRBD1 aligns across 8 bases. The V and J ends lost 7 bases and 7 bases, in that order; junction bases with no gene match: 8. This CDR3 contains 13 residues. The V gene's germline CDR1 is MDHEN and CDR2 SYDVKM.

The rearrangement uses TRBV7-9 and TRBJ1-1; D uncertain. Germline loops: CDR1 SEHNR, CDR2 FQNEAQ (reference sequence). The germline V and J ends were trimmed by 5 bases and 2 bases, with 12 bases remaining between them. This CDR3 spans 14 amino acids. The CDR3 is CASSQSLLNTEAFF. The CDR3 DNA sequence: TGTGCCAGCAGCCAAAGCCTTTTAAACACTGAAGCTTTCTTT.

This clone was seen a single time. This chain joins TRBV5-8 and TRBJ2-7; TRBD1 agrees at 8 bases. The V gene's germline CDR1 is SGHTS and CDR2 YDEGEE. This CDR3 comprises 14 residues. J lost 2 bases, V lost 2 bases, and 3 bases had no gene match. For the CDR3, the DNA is TGTGCCAGCAGCTTTGCACAGGGGGCCTACGAGCAGTACTTC. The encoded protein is CASSFAQGAYEQYF.

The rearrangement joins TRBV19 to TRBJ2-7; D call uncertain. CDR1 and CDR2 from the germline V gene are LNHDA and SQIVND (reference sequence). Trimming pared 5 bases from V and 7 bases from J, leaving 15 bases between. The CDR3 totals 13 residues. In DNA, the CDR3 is TGTGCCAGTAGTTCCGGCTCTCCGCGGGAGCAGTACTTC. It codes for CASSSGSPREQYF.